These 3 T cell receptor beta chains originate from one sample sequenced in a study of blood T cells in healthy people across ages. The use of a sample-barcoded 5' primer and a J-beta primer mix characterized a second PCR of about 7 to 12 cycles. One entry per CDR3 protein, called by TCRdb with MiXCR from the 5' RACE reads. The repertoire consists of approximately 1.5 million distinct CDR3 sequences, with approximately 42% occurring once and the leading ten covering over 3.5%. What was sequenced was blood. The receptors here all came from a woman in her late teens or twenties in good health.

V usage is TRBV20-1 and J usage is TRBJ1-2; tentative D call: TRBD1 (6 bases). V lost 6 bases to trimming and J lost 4 bases, with 15 bases between them. The CDR3 runs to 13 residues. Germline V CDR1 and CDR2: DFQATT, SNEGSKA (reference sequence). This CDR3 is CSASEGGFYGYTF. CDR3 coding DNA: TGCAGTGCGTCCGAGGGGGGATTCTATGGCTACACCTTC.

The CDR3 here is CASSMGQGVKSEQFF. In DNA form, the CDR3 reads TGCGCCAGCAGCATGGGACAGGGGGTAAAATCTGAGCAGTTCTTC. This chain links TRBV5-1 with TRBJ2-1; 11 bases map to TRBD1. CDR3 length: 15 residues. CDR1 and CDR2 (germline): SGHRS, YFSETQ. V dropped 4 bases and J dropped 9; count of bases not matched to a gene: 9.

The J gene is TRBJ1-1, the V gene TRBV12-3 or TRBV12-4, with D unresolved. The CDR3 totals 14 residues. Trimming left V 6 bases short and J 1 base short, with 12 bases between. CDR3 bases: TGTGCCAGCAGCCCCACCTACGGGAACACTGAAGCTTTCTTT. It is translated as CASSPTYGNTEAFF.